Below are 13 T cell receptor beta chains sequenced from a single sample in a study of CD8 T cells in ankylosing spondylitis. TCRdb independently ran MiXCR on the 5' RACE reads; one entry per CDR3 protein. The sample lists 300,000 to 400,000 distinct CDR3 sequences, approximately 10% occurring once. What was sequenced was blood, either unsorted or a sorted T cell fraction (not recorded which). The origin of the receptors is a female donor with ankylosing spondylitis or in good health (not recorded which).

There are many counts of this clonotype. V and J are TRBV20-1 and TRBJ1-1; no clear D gene. Trimming pared 3 bases from V and 4 bases from J, leaving 15 bases between. The CDR3 has 14 residues. The germline CDR1 and CDR2 sequences are DFQATT and SNEGSKA (reference sequence). The CDR3 spells CSARGFSTSTEAFF. The CDR3 nucleotides read TGCAGTGCTAGGGGGTTCTCAACCAGCACTGAAGCTTTCTTT.

This clonotype appeared a few times. The rearrangement links TRBV11-1 to TRBJ2-1; 13 positions match TRBD2. The CDR3 totals 21 residues. With V trimmed by 3 bases and J by 3 bases, 17 bases remained unmatched. CDR1 is SGHAT, CDR2 FQDESV, per germline (reference sequence). CDR3 sequence (DNA): TGTGCCAGCAGCTTTCCCGGACTAGCGGGAGAGCGGGGAATATTCTACAATGAGCAGTTCTTC. It translates to CASSFPGLAGERGIFYNEQFF.

J is TRBJ2-1 and V is TRBV28; perhaps TRBD2 as D (5 bases). CDR1 is MDHEN and CDR2 is SYDVKM in the germline V gene. Trimming took 1 base from V and 6 from J, leaving 16 bases between them. The length of the CDR3 is 16 residues. The CDR3 sequence: CASSLFAGSGSNEQFF. CDR3 nucleotide sequence: TGTGCCAGCAGTTTATTTGCGGGCTCGGGGAGCAATGAGCAGTTCTTC.

The chain couples TRBV20-1 to TRBJ2-5; D is ambiguous. The CDR3 sequence is 11 residues long. Germline V gene lookup returns CDR1 DFQATT and CDR2 SNEGSKA (reference sequence). V was pared by 6 bases and J by 5 bases, with 10 bases between. The CDR3 DNA reads as TGCAGTGCCGAGCAGGTGGAGACCCAGTACTTC. Translated, it gives CSAEQVETQYF.

About this clonotype itself: A clone one base away is much larger, so this may be a read error. The chain is built from TRBV10-3 and TRBJ1-5; tentative D call: TRBD1 (5 bases). This CDR3 contains 16 residues. Germline V gene lookup returns CDR1 ENHRY and CDR2 SYGVKD. Written as DNA, the CDR3 is TGTACCATCAGTGAGTTTTGGGGGGGGATAGATCAGCCCCAGCATTTT. Its protein is CTISEFWGGIDQPQHF.

In this sample, this clonotype turned up a few times. The genes are TRBV3-1 and TRBJ2-2; TRBD2 aligns across 7 bases. In germline, CDR1 is LGHDT, CDR2 YNNKEL (reference sequence). CDR3 length: 15 amino acids. The J segment lost 4 bases and the V segment lost 4 bases, leaving 6 bases of the junction unmatched. The CDR3 DNA is TGTGCCAGCAGCCCCACTAGCGACCCCACCGGGGAGCTGTTTTTT. Its translation is CASSPTSDPTGELFF.

This chain links TRBV7-9 with TRBJ2-5; 10 nucleotides agree with TRBD1. Trimming removed 3 bases from V and 4 bases from J; junction bases left unmatched: 8. The CDR3 is 16 amino acids. Germline V lookup: CDR1 SEHNR, CDR2 FQNEAQ (reference sequence). The CDR3 sequence: CASSFGGTGALETQYF. The CDR3 DNA reads TGTGCCAGCAGCTTCGGTGGGACAGGGGCTTTAGAGACCCAGTACTTC.

This clonotype was detected ten times or more. The germline gene is not matched at one end of the junction; a read error may be the cause. This chain joins TRBV10-2 and TRBJ1-1, with D perhaps TRBD1 (6 bases). The CDR3 runs to 13 residues. Germline CDR1 WSHSY, CDR2 SAAADI. This CDR3 is CASGDRLNTEAFF. In DNA form, the CDR3 reads TGCGCCAGCGGTGACAGGCTGAACACTGAAGCTTTCTTT.

This clonotype was recorded many times. The J gene is TRBJ2-3, the V gene TRBV20-1, with D possibly being TRBD1 or TRBD2 (5 bases each). The CDR3 totals 15 residues. CDR1 and CDR2 (germline): DFQATT, SNEGSKA (reference sequence). Trimming cost V 5 bases and J 6 bases, with 21 bases left between them. The CDR3 region is CSAPPAERGSDTQYF. In nucleotides, the CDR3 is TGCAGTGCTCCACCAGCGGAGAGGGGTTCGGATACGCAGTATTTT.

There are a few counts of this clonotype. The rearrangement links TRBV5-1 to TRBJ2-1, with 12 nucleotides matching TRBD2. The CDR3 is made up of 15 amino acids. After removal of 3 bases from V and 8 bases from J, the junction contained 6 bases not matched to a gene. Germline V gene sequence: CDR1 SGHRS, CDR2 YFSETQ. CDR3 sequence reads: CASSWTSGAYYEQFF. The CDR3 DNA reads TGCGCCAGCAGCTGGACTAGCGGGGCTTATTATGAGCAGTTCTTC.

This clonotype was seen many times. The chain carries TRBV5-6 and TRBJ2-7; TRBD2 agrees at 10 bases. CDR1 and CDR2 from the germline V gene are SGHDT and YYEEEE. V dropped 3 bases and J dropped 8; count of bases not matched to a gene: 11. This CDR3 region has 15 residues. The CDR3 loop reads CASSSLLAGSVKQYF. CDR3 bases: TGTGCCAGCAGCTCCTTACTAGCGGGAAGCGTAAAGCAGTACTTC.

This clonotype came up a few times. CDR3 coding DNA: TGTGCCAGCAGACCCCCGGGACAGGGATTAGGAGATACGCAGTATTTT. Translated, it gives CASRPPGQGLGDTQYF. The chain uses TRBV2 and TRBJ2-3, with 9 bases aligning to TRBD1. CDR3 size: 16 residues. Germline CDR1 reads SNHLY; CDR2 reads FYNNEI. V was pared by 6 bases and J by 5 bases, with 12 bases of the junction left unmatched.

The chain couples TRBV29-1 to TRBJ1-3, with D uncertain. The length of the CDR3 is 14 residues. Per germline, CDR1 SQVTM and CDR2 ANQGSEA. V lost 4 bases, J lost 1 base, and 11 bases lay in between. The CDR3: CSVVGLGSGNTIYF. The CDR3 DNA follows: TGCAGCGTTGTCGGATTAGGGTCTGGAAACACCATATATTTT.